This T cell receptor beta chain was recovered during a study of blood T cell repertoires in COVID-19. In the study overall: Sites across the United States, Italy and Spain contributed samples from acute and convalescent COVID-19. From T cells, B-cell-depleted T cells, or PBMCs came the material, which was cDNA or gDNA.

Original processing notes: Amplification of reference gene primers was used by the study to estimate nucleated cell counts. Method: immunoSEQ multiplex PCR; TCRdb's copy keeps in-frame clones and lacks some. D and trimming were read from the DNA, whereas the V and J calls and clone size are those reported in that table. The sample consists of over 200,000 clones, around nine tenths of them appearing once. V was clipped by 3 bases and J by 1 base, with 18 bases between them. Germline CDR1 reads KGHSH; CDR2 reads LQKENI. This CDR3 has 17 amino acids. The chain has TRBV18 and TRBJ1-1; no reliable D call. The specimen sequenced was peripheral blood. The source of this sequence is a woman aged 55-75 years with acute or convalescent COVID-19. The chain's CDR3 is CASSPQLRSFSNTEAFF. CDR3 DNA: TGTGCCAGCTCACCGCAGTTGCGGAGCTTCTCGAACACTGAAGCTTTCTTT.